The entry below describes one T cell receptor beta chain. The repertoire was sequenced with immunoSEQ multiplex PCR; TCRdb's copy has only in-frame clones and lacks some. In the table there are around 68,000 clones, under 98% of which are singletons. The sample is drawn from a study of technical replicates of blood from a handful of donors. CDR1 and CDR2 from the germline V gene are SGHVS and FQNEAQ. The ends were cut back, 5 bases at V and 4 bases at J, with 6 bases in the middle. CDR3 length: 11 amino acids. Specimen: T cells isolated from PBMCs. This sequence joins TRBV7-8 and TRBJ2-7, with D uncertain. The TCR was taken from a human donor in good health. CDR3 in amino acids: CASSPMYEQYF. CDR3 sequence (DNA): TGTGCCAGCAGCCCTATGTACGAGCAGTACTTC.